The T cell receptor (beta chain) under discussion was sequenced for a study of PD-1 blockade in classical Hodgkin lymphoma. Repertoires were generated with immunoSEQ multiplex PCR, while TCRdb's copy carries only in-frame clones and drops some. Of approximately 11,000 clones in the sample, approximately 80% were seen once. All patients relapsed after autologous stem cell transplantation, and brentuximab vedotin exposure varied. V lost 4 bases to trimming and J lost 8 bases; unmatched junction nucleotides: 7. This CDR3 spans 15 amino acids. From germline, CDR1 is LGHNA and CDR2 YNFKEQ. The origin of this receptor is a human donor with classical Hodgkin lymphoma. The sequencing here drew on peripheral blood mononuclear cells (PBMCs), taken before the second cycle of nivolumab. The J gene is TRBJ2-1, the V gene TRBV4-2; TRBD2 matches 11 bases. DNA of the CDR3: TGTGCCAGCAGCCTTACTAGCGGGAGTTTCTATGAGCAGTTCTTC. Protein product: CASSLTSGSFYEQFF.